This TCR beta chain was sequenced for a study of CD8+CD57+ T cells in acquired aplastic anemia. Overall study context: The mean DNA yield obtained from sorted CD4+ and CD8+ cells came to approximately 3.2 ug.

Germline V lookup: CDR1 LNHNV, CDR2 YYDKDF (reference sequence). The V gene lost 6 bases and the J gene lost 5 bases, with 19 bases spanning the gap. The CDR3 runs 15 residues. This clonotype appeared many times. Genomic DNA provided the template from which TCR beta VDJ and CDR3 profiles were obtained. TCRdb re-derived calls from the reads in MiXCR, one entry per CDR3 protein. The repertoire holds hundreds of thousands of distinct CDR3 sequences, with roughly 50% as singletons. Sequences were obtained from sorted CD4+, CD8+, or CD8+CD57+ T cells (not recorded which) from PBMCs. The genes are TRBV15 and TRBJ2-5; D is perhaps TRBD1 (5 bases). This sequence was found in a human donor with severe aplastic anemia or a healthy control (not recorded which). CDR3 loop: CATSGPNRYSETQYF. CDR3 in DNA: TGTGCCACCAGTGGCCCCAACAGGTATTCGGAGACCCAGTACTTC.